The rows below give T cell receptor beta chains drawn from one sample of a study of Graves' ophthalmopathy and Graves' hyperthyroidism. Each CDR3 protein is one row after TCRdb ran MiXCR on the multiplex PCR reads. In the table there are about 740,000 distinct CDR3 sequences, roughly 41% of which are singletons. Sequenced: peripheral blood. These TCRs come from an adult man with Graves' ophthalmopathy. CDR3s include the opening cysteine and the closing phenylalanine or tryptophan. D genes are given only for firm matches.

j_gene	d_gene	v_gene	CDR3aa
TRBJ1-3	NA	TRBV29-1	CSVEEPGDTIYF
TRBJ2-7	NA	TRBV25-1	CASSRDQGTYEQYF
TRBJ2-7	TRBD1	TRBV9	CASSVGGTGSSEQYF
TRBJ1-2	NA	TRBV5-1	CASSPSDEGYGYGYTF
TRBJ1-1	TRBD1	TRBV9	CASSADRGLVTEAFF
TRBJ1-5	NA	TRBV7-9	CASSTTGLGNQPQHF
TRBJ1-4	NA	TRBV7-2	CASSFAGNNEKLFF
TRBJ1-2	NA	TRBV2	CASSEAGDNYGYTF
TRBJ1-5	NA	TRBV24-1	CATSDPQNGQPQHF
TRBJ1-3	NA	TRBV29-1	CSVEAFSGNTIYF
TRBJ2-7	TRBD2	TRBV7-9	CASSLAWGTSGRTTYEQYF
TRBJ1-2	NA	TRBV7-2	CASSPESEANYGYTF
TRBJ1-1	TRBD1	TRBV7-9	CASSLVRTGVNEAFF
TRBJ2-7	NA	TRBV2	CASRTDSSYEQYF
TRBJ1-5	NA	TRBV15	CATSRRGLVDQPQHF
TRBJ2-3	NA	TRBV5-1	CASSLGGAGFTDTQYF
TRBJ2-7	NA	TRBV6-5	CASSYEPYEQYF
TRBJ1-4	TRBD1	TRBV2	CASSEDRGRSNGKLFF
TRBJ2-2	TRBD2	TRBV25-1	CASSRTSGGPNTGELFF
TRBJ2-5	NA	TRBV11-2	CASSLRFGETQYF